A single sample gave rise to the 20 T cell receptor beta chains below, sequenced in a study of cytomegalovirus exposure and HLA in healthy donors. Measured with immunoSEQ multiplex PCR; TCRdb has only the in-frame clones, and not every one. Found here are 150,000 to 200,000 clones, just under 85% of them singletons; the top ten hold around 2.4%. Sequences were obtained from PBMCs. These receptors originate from a man younger than 40 in good health and CMV-seropositive.

V gene TRBV7-2 combines with J gene TRBJ2-5; a possible D gene is TRBD2 (5 bases). The CDR3 covers 14 residues. CDR1 SGHTA and CDR2 FQGNSA come from the germline V gene. V was pared by 5 bases and J by 5 bases, with 15 bases between. This CDR3 reads CASSRGLLMETQYF. DNA for the CDR3: TGTGCCAGCAGCCGGGGTTTATTGATGGAGACCCAGTACTTC.

This clone has more than one count but fewer than ten. The junction differs from germline at one of its ends, possibly a read error. The chain couples TRBV7-7 to TRBJ2-5; 16 bases map to TRBD2. The CDR3 is 15 residues long. The germline V gene has CDR1 SSHAT and CDR2 FNYEAQ (reference sequence). CDR3 sequence: CASSFGTSGGATQYF. CDR3 nucleotide sequence: TGTGCTAGCAGCTTTGGGACTAGCGGGGGGGCAACCCAGTACTTC.

About this clone: At one end, the junction sequence differs from germline, possibly due to a read error. The chain joins TRBV7-7 to TRBJ2-3, with 12 bases lining up with TRBD1. Germline V CDR1 and CDR2: SSHAT, FNYEAQ (reference sequence). This CDR3 comprises 17 residues. The CDR3 nucleotides are TGTGCTAGCAGCCCTACCCCGGGACAGGGGGCTAAAGATACGCAGTATTTT. This translates into CASSPTPGQGAKDTQYF.

This chain connects TRBV5-1 to TRBJ2-3; the match to TRBD2 covers 10 bases. With 0 bases clipped from V and 4 bases from J, the junction kept 5 bases outside the gene matches. Germline V gene data show CDR1 as SGHRS and CDR2 as YFSETQ. The CDR3 consists of 16 residues. The CDR3 here is CASSLALAGDSDTQYF. Written as DNA, the CDR3 is TGCGCCAGCAGCTTGGCCCTAGCGGGGGACTCAGATACGCAGTATTTT.

The V and J genes are TRBV15 and TRBJ2-3, with 11 bases identical to TRBD2. Germline loops: CDR1 LNHNV, CDR2 YYDKDF (reference sequence). The CDR3 is 18 residues long. The trim removed 3 bases at V and 0 bases at J, leaving 8 bases unmatched. CDR3 DNA sequence: TGTGCCACCAGCAGGTCAAGGACTAGCGGGTCTAGCACAGATACGCAGTATTTT. Translating it yields CATSRSRTSGSSTDTQYF.

The V gene is TRBV13, the J gene TRBJ2-7, with D perhaps matching TRBD2 (7 bases). Germline V gene data show CDR1 as PRHDT and CDR2 as FYEKMQ (reference sequence). Trimming shortened V by 2 bases and J by 7 bases, and 18 bases separated the two germline ends. This CDR3 is 15 amino acids long. CDR3 protein: CASSLRVGGAEEQYF. Here the CDR3 DNA reads TGTGCCAGCAGCTTAAGGGTTGGGGGGGCGGAGGAGCAGTACTTC.

V is TRBV6-1 and J is TRBJ2-5; TRBD2 aligns across 14 bases. Trimming took 8 bases from V and 4 from J; bases not matched to a gene: 3. The CDR3 sequence is 14 residues long. The germline V gene encodes CDR1 MNHNS and CDR2 SASEGT. CDR3: CASGLAGGIETQYF. The CDR3 coding sequence is TGTGCCAGCGGACTAGCGGGGGGTATAGAGACCCAGTACTTC.

The V gene is TRBV5-1, the J gene TRBJ2-5; 7 positions match TRBD2. In germline, CDR1 is SGHRS, CDR2 YFSETQ. V was clipped by 7 bases and J by 5 bases; unmatched bases: 11. The CDR3 extends over 14 amino acids. CDR3 in amino acids: CASRSYGEGETQYF. DNA of the CDR3: TGCGCCAGCCGATCGTACGGGGAGGGCGAGACCCAGTACTTC. Full variable domain (outside the CDR3, taken from reference TRBV5-1 and TRBJ2-5): KAGVTQTPRYLIKTRGQQVTLSCSPISGHRSVSWYQQTPGQGLQFLFEYFSETQRNKGNFPGRFSGRQFSNSRSEMNVSTLELGDSALYLCASRSYGEGETQYFGPGTRLLVL.

This clone has a single count. The chain combines TRBV5-6 with TRBJ1-1; possibly TRBD1 for D (5 bases). The V end lost 2 bases, the J end lost 9 bases, and 11 bases lay between the germline ends. Per germline, CDR1 SGHDT and CDR2 YYEEEE. The CDR3 runs 12 residues. This CDR3 is CASSLWTNQAFF. In DNA, the CDR3 is TGTGCCAGCAGCTTATGGACAAACCAAGCTTTCTTT.

The V call is TRBV5-6, the J call TRBJ1-2; D possibly corresponds to TRBD1 (6 bases). This CDR3 is 14 amino acids long. The V end lost 4 bases, the J end lost 2 bases, and 12 bases lay between the germline ends. Germline loops: CDR1 SGHDT, CDR2 YYEEEE. CDR3 nucleotides: TGTGCCAGCAGCCCCCGGCAGGGGAACTATGGCTACACCTTC. Residues: CASSPRQGNYGYTF. The variable domain in full, with the rest retrieved from reference TRBV5-6 and TRBJ1-2, is DAGVTQSPTHLIKTRGQQVTLRCSPKSGHDTVSWYQQALGQGPQFIFQYYEEEERQRGNFPDRFSGHQFPNYSSELNVNALLLGDSALYLCASSPRQGNYGYTFGSGTRLTVV.

Here the CDR3 reads CASSRADRVGRNTIYF. CDR3 DNA sequence: TGTGCCAGCAGCCGAGCTGACAGGGTGGGTCGAAACACCATATATTTT. The rearrangement uses TRBV13 and TRBJ1-3; TRBD1 matches at 7 bases. Germline-derived CDR1 and CDR2 are PRHDT and FYEKMQ (reference sequence). V lost 5 bases, J lost 5 bases, and 12 bases stayed unmatched. This CDR3 is 16 amino acids long.

The genes are TRBV7-2 and TRBJ2-7, with 11 bases aligning to TRBD1. CDR3 size: 17 residues. V was pared by 1 base and J by 2 bases, with 7 bases of the junction left unmatched. In germline, CDR1 is SGHTA, CDR2 FQGNSA. The CDR3 loop reads CASSLGLGQGVPYEQYF. The CDR3 nucleotides are TGTGCCAGCAGCTTAGGTTTGGGACAGGGGGTCCCCTACGAGCAGTACTTC.

V gene TRBV30 combines with J gene TRBJ2-7, with TRBD2 matching over 11 bases. The ends lost 1 base at V and 6 bases at J; junction bases unmatched: 5. Germline lookup yields CDR1 GTSNPN and CDR2 SVGIG (reference sequence). The CDR3 consists of 14 residues. CDR3 nucleotides: TGTGCCTGGAGTGGGGCTAGCGGGGGGAGCGAGCAGTACTTC. The encoded protein is CAWSGASGGSEQYF.

The chain employs TRBV5-4 and TRBJ2-1, with TRBD1 as a possible D gene (5 bases). CDR1 SGHNT and CDR2 YYREEE come from the germline V gene (reference sequence). The CDR3 sequence is 15 residues long. The V end lost 0 bases, the J end lost 2 bases, and 9 bases lay between the germline ends. CDR3 in DNA: TGTGCCAGCAGCTTGGCCCCGACAGCCTACAATGAGCAGTTCTTC. It translates to CASSLAPTAYNEQFF.

The chain links TRBV4-3 to TRBJ2-1; 7 bases line up with TRBD2. Germline V CDR1 and CDR2: LGHNA, YSLEER. The CDR3 runs to 14 residues. Trimming at V came to 6 bases and at J to 9 bases, leaving 11 bases not matched to a gene. The CDR3 DNA reads as TGCGCCAGCAGTCACTCCGGGGGGAATGGTGAGCAGTTCTTC. This encodes CASSHSGGNGEQFF.

This rearrangement joins TRBV4-1 to TRBJ1-5; D is perhaps TRBD1 (5 bases). This CDR3 has 17 residues. CDR1 MGHRA and CDR2 YSYEKL come from the germline V gene. V was pared by 0 bases and J by 5 bases, with 17 bases between. The CDR3 is CASSQDAQSRGYQPQHF. The DNA for the CDR3 is TGCGCCAGCAGCCAAGATGCGCAGTCGCGGGGGTATCAGCCCCAGCATTTT.

V and J are TRBV27 and TRBJ1-2; D might be TRBD1 (6 bases). V lost 5 bases, J lost 4 bases, and 17 bases lay in between. The CDR3 is 15 amino acids. Germline V gene lookup returns CDR1 MNHEY and CDR2 SMNVEV (reference sequence). The CDR3 DNA is TGTGCCAGCAGTCGAGGACGACAGGTTAGCTATGGCTACACCTTC. Translating gives CASSRGRQVSYGYTF.

The gene calls are TRBV6-1 and TRBJ1-1; possible D gene TRBD1, 5 bases. The V gene's germline CDR1 is MNHNS and CDR2 SASEGT. The CDR3 has 14 amino acids. Trimming stripped 3 bases from V and 7 bases from J, with 15 bases between. The CDR3 region has the DNA TGTGCCAGCAGTGACTCGGGGACTTCGGGTGAAGCTTTCTTT. This sequence encodes CASSDSGTSGEAFF.

V is TRBV6-5 and J is TRBJ1-5; the match to TRBD1 covers 8 bases. Trimming cost V 4 bases and J 1 base; bases outside gene matches: 3. The CDR3 spans 15 residues. Germline values: CDR1 MNHEY, CDR2 SVGAGI. CDR3 sequence reads: CASSSGQGSNQPQHF. The DNA for the CDR3 is TGTGCCAGCAGTTCAGGACAGGGAAGCAATCAGCCCCAGCATTTT.

This clone has only a few counts. CDR3 nucleotide sequence: TGTGCCAGCAGCTCATCTAGCGGGGGGGCGATAGATACGCAGTATTTT. It specifies CASSSSSGGAIDTQYF. The chain recombines TRBV7-2 with TRBJ2-3; 12 nucleotides agree with TRBD2. CDR3 size: 16 residues. In germline, CDR1 is SGHTA, CDR2 FQGNSA. The V gene end was trimmed by 4 bases and the J gene end by 5 bases; junction bases not matched to a gene: 7.